This T cell receptor (beta chain) emerged from a study of blood T cell repertoires in COVID-19. Study background: PBMCs, B-cell-depleted T cells, or T cells were the source of the cDNA or gDNA that made up the material.

Trimming removed 3 bases from V and 0 bases from J, with 5 bases in between. There are 13 residues in the CDR3. Germline loops: CDR1 MDHEN, CDR2 SYDVKM. The table came from immunoSEQ multiplex PCR; TCRdb's copy has only in-frame clones and leaves some out. Counted here are tens of thousands of clones, around 86% occurring once; the ten biggest clones make up 12% to 15%. This clone was seen only once. The receptor comes from a human donor with acute or convalescent COVID-19. The donor label of this sample is uncertain. J is TRBJ1-2 and V is TRBV28; no clear D gene. Sample: peripheral blood. CDR3 coding DNA: TGTGCCAGCAGTTTCCAGACTAACTATGGCTACACCTTC. As protein: CASSFQTNYGYTF.